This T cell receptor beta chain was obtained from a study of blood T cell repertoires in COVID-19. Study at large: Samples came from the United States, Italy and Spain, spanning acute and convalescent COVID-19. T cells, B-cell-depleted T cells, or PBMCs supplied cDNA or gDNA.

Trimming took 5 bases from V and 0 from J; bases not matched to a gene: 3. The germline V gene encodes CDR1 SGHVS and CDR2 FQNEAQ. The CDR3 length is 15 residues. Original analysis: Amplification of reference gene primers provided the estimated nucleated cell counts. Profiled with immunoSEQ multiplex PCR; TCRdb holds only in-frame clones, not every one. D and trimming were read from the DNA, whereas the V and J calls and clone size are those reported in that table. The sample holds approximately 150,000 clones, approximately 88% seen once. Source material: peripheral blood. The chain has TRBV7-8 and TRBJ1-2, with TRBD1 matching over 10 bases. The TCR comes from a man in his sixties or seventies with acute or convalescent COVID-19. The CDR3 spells CASSAGQGANYGYTF. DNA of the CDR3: TGTGCCAGCAGCGCCGGACAGGGGGCTAACTATGGCTACACCTTC.